Below are 24 T cell receptor beta chains sequenced from a single sample in a study of follicular helper T cells after annual influenza vaccination. Sample time point: 2015-2016 season, pre-vaccination. TCRdb's table, derived via immunoSEQ multiplex PCR, lists solely in-frame clones and lacks some. The repertoire consists of some 10,000 clones, with 81% occurring once and the leading ten covering 3.5% to 4.5%. Material: CXCR5+ CD38- circulating T follicular helper cells from blood, obtained on the day of influenza vaccination. Sample subset: circulating Tfh, non-naive CD4+CXCR5+PD-1+ (ICOS+CD38+ or ICOS-CD38-). These receptor sequences come from an adult who received the influenza vaccine.

The genes are TRBV4-3 and TRBJ2-7; D perhaps matches TRBD2 (5 bases). Germline V gene lookup returns CDR1 LGHNA and CDR2 YSLEER. CDR3 length equals 14 residues. V gave up 4 bases and J gave up 12 bases, with 22 bases separating them. The CDR3 is CASSPDPGKSRLYF. In DNA, the CDR3 is TGCGCCAGCAGCCCCGACCCGGGGAAAAGTCGTCTGTACTTC.

The chain links TRBV19 to TRBJ1-6; D gene ambiguous. V was shortened by 5 bases and J by 7 bases, with 9 bases between the two germline ends. Germline V CDR1 and CDR2: LNHDA, SQIVND (reference sequence). The CDR3 spans 13 residues. Here the CDR3 reads CASSRTENSPLHF. The CDR3 region has the DNA TGTGCCAGTAGTCGGACTGAGAATTCACCCCTCCACTTT. The full variable domain, completed using reference TRBV19 and TRBJ1-6, is DGGITQSPKYLFRKEGQNVTLSCEQNLNHDAMYWYRQDPGQGLRLIYYSQIVNDFQKGDIAEGYSVSREKKESFPLTVTSAQKNPTAFYLCASSRTENSPLHFGNGTRLTVT.

The chain has TRBV4-3 and TRBJ2-5, with D perhaps assigned TRBD1 or TRBD2 (6 bases each). The CDR3 totals 15 residues. Trimming shortened V by 0 bases and J by 5 bases, and 13 bases separated the two germline ends. The germline V gene encodes CDR1 LGHNA and CDR2 YSLEER. The DNA for the CDR3 is TGCGCCAGCAGCCAAGACTGGGGGGCCTTCGAGACCCAGTACTTC. Amino acids: CASSQDWGAFETQYF.

The chain recombines TRBV9 with TRBJ2-7; the D gene is possibly TRBD1 (6 bases). Germline CDR1 and CDR2: SGDLS and YYNGEE. The CDR3 extends over 14 amino acids. Trimming cost V 1 base and J 0 bases, with 8 bases left between them. In nucleotides, the CDR3 is TGTGCCAGCAGCGTAACAGGGAACTCCTACGAGCAGTACTTC. It yields the protein CASSVTGNSYEQYF.

This clone was detected a few times. The chain is built from TRBV28 and TRBJ2-7; maybe TRBD2 (5 bases). The CDR3 consists of 13 residues. Germline V gene data show CDR1 as MDHEN and CDR2 as SYDVKM. The V end was cut by 7 bases, the J end by 6 bases, with 16 bases between. CDR3 region: CASNFGGYAEQYF. The CDR3, as DNA: TGTGCCAGCAACTTTGGAGGTTACGCCGAGCAGTACTTC.

The J gene is TRBJ1-1, the V gene TRBV29-1; 9 bases are a match to TRBD1. The CDR3 spans 13 residues. Germline V CDR1 and CDR2: SQVTM, ANQGSEA. The junction had 11 bases not matched to a gene; V was cut back by 6 bases and J by 9 bases. The CDR3 DNA is TGCAGCGTACACAGGGGGCAGAGGGGGCAAGCTTTCTTT. Amino acid sequence: CSVHRGQRGQAFF.

The genes are TRBV9 and TRBJ1-4, with D perhaps TRBD1 (5 bases). The germline gives CDR1 SGDLS, CDR2 YYNGEE. V lost 0 bases and J 4 bases, leaving 13 bases between the germline ends. The CDR3 totals 16 residues. CDR3 amino acids: CASSVDPQGSNEKLFF. CDR3 nucleotide sequence: TGTGCCAGCAGCGTAGATCCCCAGGGTAGTAATGAAAAACTGTTTTTT.

This clone came up a few times. This chain joins TRBV5-1 and TRBJ2-5; 9 nucleotides match TRBD2. This CDR3 has 16 amino acids. Losses at the gene ends were 4 bases for V and 3 bases for J; bases not matched to a gene: 10. Looked up from germline, CDR1 is SGHRS and CDR2 is YFSETQ. DNA for the CDR3: TGCGCCAGCAGCCCCTCCGGGGTAGCGGGGGAAGAGACCCAGTACTTC. Residues: CASSPSGVAGEETQYF.

The V gene is TRBV5-1, the J gene TRBJ2-5, with 11 bases matching TRBD2. CDR1 SGHRS and CDR2 YFSETQ come from the germline V gene. The CDR3 is made up of 16 amino acids. The ends lost 4 bases at V and 2 bases at J; junction bases unmatched: 7. CDR3 in DNA: TGCGCCAGCAGCACGAGACTAGCGGGGTTACAAGAGACCCAGTACTTC. It translates to CASSTRLAGLQETQYF.

The chain is built from TRBV10-3 and TRBJ1-6; possible D gene TRBD1, 6 bases. Trimming took 3 bases from V and 5 from J, leaving 8 bases between them. CDR3 length: 14 amino acids. Germline CDR1 and CDR2: ENHRY and SYGVKD. The CDR3, as DNA: TGTGCCATCAGTGAACAGGGTAATAATTCACCCCTCCACTTT. This gives the protein CAISEQGNNSPLHF.

This clone showed up just a few times. V is TRBV2 and J is TRBJ2-7, with D possibly matching TRBD1 (6 bases). Trimming left V 11 bases short and J 0 bases short, with 14 bases between. The V gene's germline CDR1 is SNHLY and CDR2 FYNNEI. The CDR3 totals 13 residues. The CDR3 DNA follows: TGTGCCCTAGGGGACACCAACTCCTACGAGCAGTACTTC. This codes for CALGDTNSYEQYF.

This clone appeared once. V gene TRBV7-2 combines with J gene TRBJ1-4; D gene uncertain. CDR1 is SGHTA and CDR2 is FQGNSA in the germline V gene. The V end lost 1 base, the J end lost 5 bases, and 5 bases lay between the germline ends. There are 13 residues in the CDR3. The CDR3 spells CASSLGRNEKLFF. The CDR3 coding sequence is TGTGCCAGCAGCTTAGGGAGGAATGAAAAACTGTTTTTT.

The chain combines TRBV30 with TRBJ2-4; a possible D gene is TRBD1 (5 bases). Trimming stripped 2 bases from V and 9 bases from J, with 17 bases between. Germline V gene data show CDR1 as GTSNPN and CDR2 as SVGIG (reference sequence). This CDR3 has 14 residues. The CDR3 coding sequence is TGTGCCTGGAGTCAATCCGGACATTTTACCATTCAGTACTTC. Its protein product is CAWSQSGHFTIQYF.

The genes are TRBV6-6 and TRBJ2-7; TRBD2 might be the D (5 bases). V gave up 6 bases and J gave up 2 bases, with 17 bases separating them. Germline lookup yields CDR1 MNHNY and CDR2 SVGAGI (reference sequence). The CDR3 contains 15 residues. CDR3 protein: CASSHGEGTAYEQYF. CDR3 DNA sequence: TGTGCCAGCAGCCATGGAGAGGGTACTGCCTACGAGCAGTACTTC.

As DNA, the CDR3 is TGTGCCAGCAGCCATACAGGGGTAGAGACCCAGTACTTC. This translates into CASSHTGVETQYF. The chain carries TRBV7-9 and TRBJ2-5; 7 bases match TRBD1. V was clipped by 5 bases and J by 4 bases; unmatched bases: 4. The CDR3 runs to 13 residues. The V gene's germline CDR1 is SEHNR and CDR2 FQNEAQ (reference sequence).

V gene TRBV2 combines with J gene TRBJ2-3; the match to TRBD2 covers 8 bases. This CDR3 region has 15 residues. From germline, CDR1 is SNHLY and CDR2 FYNNEI. The junction had 8 bases not matched to a gene; V was cut back by 3 bases and J by 6 bases. CDR3 region: CASSERRGARDTQYF. As DNA, the CDR3 is TGTGCCAGCAGTGAGAGGCGGGGGGCCCGGGATACGCAGTATTTT.

This clone was detected only a few times. CDR3 region: CASSFRGADTQYF. The CDR3 DNA is TGTGCCAGCAGCTTCCGGGGAGCAGATACGCAGTATTTT. This rearrangement joins TRBV9 to TRBJ2-3, with D maybe TRBD2 (5 bases). The ends were cut back, 4 bases at V and 4 bases at J, with 10 bases in the middle. This CDR3 has 13 amino acids. CDR1 SGDLS and CDR2 YYNGEE come from the germline V gene.

In its sample, this clone was seen once. The rearrangement joins TRBV6-6 to TRBJ2-1; the match to TRBD1 covers 8 bases. Germline CDR1 reads MNHNY; CDR2 reads SVGAGI (reference sequence). The CDR3 is 16 residues long. Trimming at V came to 6 bases and at J to 3 bases, leaving 10 bases not matched to a gene. The CDR3 DNA follows: TGTGCCAGCAGAAAATCCGGGACAGGCGTCTACAATGAGCAGTTCTTC. Its translation is CASRKSGTGVYNEQFF.

This sequence joins TRBV28 and TRBJ2-2, with D unclear. Germline V lookup: CDR1 MDHEN, CDR2 SYDVKM. The CDR3 has 16 amino acids. V shed 2 bases and J shed 2 bases, with 12 bases lying between them. CDR3 DNA sequence: TGTGCCAGCAGTTTAATTCTACAAGCAAACACCGGGGAGCTGTTTTTT. This codes for CASSLILQANTGELFF. Filled out from reference TRBV28 and TRBJ2-2, the complete variable domain reads DVKVTQSSRYLVKRTGEKVFLECVQDMDHENMFWYRQDPGLGLRLIYFSYDVKMKEKGDIPEGYSVSREKKERFSLILESASTNQTSMYLCASSLILQANTGELFFGEGSRLTVL.

CDR3 protein: CASSPETVAGPQHF. DNA for the CDR3: TGTGCCAGTAGTCCCGAGACCGTCGCGGGGCCCCAGCATTTT. The chain couples TRBV19 to TRBJ1-5; D is unclear. V lost 5 bases and J 9 bases, leaving 17 bases between the germline ends. CDR3 length: 14 amino acids. CDR1 is LNHDA and CDR2 is SQIVND in the germline V gene (reference sequence). The full variable domain, rest sourced from reference TRBV19 and TRBJ1-5, is DGGITQSPKYLFRKEGQNVTLSCEQNLNHDAMYWYRQDPGQGLRLIYYSQIVNDFQKGDIAEGYSVSREKKESFPLTVTSAQKNPTAFYLCASSPETVAGPQHFGDGTRLSIL.

The chain couples TRBV28 to TRBJ2-2; D not certain. The ends were cut back, 5 bases at V and 3 bases at J, with 13 bases in the middle. The CDR3 extends over 15 amino acids. Per germline, CDR1 MDHEN and CDR2 SYDVKM. CDR3 DNA: TGTGCCAGCAGTATTACAGAGATAGACACCGGGGAGCTGTTTTTT. It specifies CASSITEIDTGELFF.

This chain uses TRBV7-8 with TRBJ2-1, with D perhaps matching TRBD1 (5 bases). Germline V gene data show CDR1 as SGHVS and CDR2 as FQNEAQ. Deletions cut 5 bases from V and 7 bases from J, with 6 bases between. This CDR3 comprises 11 residues. This CDR3 reads CASSHRNEQFF. The CDR3 coding sequence is TGTGCCAGCAGCCACAGGAATGAGCAGTTCTTC.

The chain couples TRBV9 to TRBJ2-7, with D perhaps TRBD2 (5 bases). The length of the CDR3 is 14 residues. V shed 3 bases and J shed 2 bases, with 12 bases lying between them. The germline V gene encodes CDR1 SGDLS and CDR2 YYNGEE. The CDR3 is CASSAGSGTYEQYF. The CDR3 region has the DNA TGTGCCAGCAGCGCGGGGAGCGGAACCTACGAGCAGTACTTC.

The chain combines TRBV28 with TRBJ1-2; D is unresolved. With 5 bases removed from V and 0 bases from J, the gap between germline ends came to 10 bases. The CDR3 spans 14 residues. The germline V gene has CDR1 MDHEN and CDR2 SYDVKM. CDR3 in DNA: TGTGCCAGCAGTCGGGAATTAGCTAACTATGGCTACACCTTC. This gives the protein CASSRELANYGYTF.